This TCR beta chain stems from a study of cytomegalovirus exposure and HLA in healthy donors. Primers included in the PCR were 60 Vbeta and 13 Jbeta primers. Sequencing used immunoSEQ multiplex PCR; TCRdb keeps in-frame clones, though not all of them. The sample consists of under 90,000 clones, about 70% of them appearing once. The CDR3 length is 15 residues. CDR1 and CDR2 (germline): SGHNT, YYREEE (reference sequence). The V end was cut by 4 bases, the J end by 5 bases, with 15 bases between. Sequences were obtained from PBMCs. The chain is built from TRBV5-4 and TRBJ1-4; tentatively, D is TRBD1 (6 bases). The TCR comes from a man aged 35-49 years in good health and CMV-seropositive. CDR3 sequence: CASSRTGQPNEKLFF. CDR3 DNA sequence: TGTGCCAGCAGCCGAACCGGACAGCCGAATGAAAAACTGTTTTTT.